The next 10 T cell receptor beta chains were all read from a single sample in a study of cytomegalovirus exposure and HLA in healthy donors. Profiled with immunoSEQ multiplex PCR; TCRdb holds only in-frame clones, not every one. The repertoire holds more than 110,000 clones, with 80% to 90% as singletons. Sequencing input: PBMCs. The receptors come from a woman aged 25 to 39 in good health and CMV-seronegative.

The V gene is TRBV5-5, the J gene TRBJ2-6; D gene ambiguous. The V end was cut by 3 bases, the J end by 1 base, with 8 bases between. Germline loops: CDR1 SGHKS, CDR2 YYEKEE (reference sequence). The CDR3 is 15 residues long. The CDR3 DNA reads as TGTGCCAGCAGCTACCCCGGGTCTGGGGCCAACGTCCTGACTTTC. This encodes CASSYPGSGANVLTF.

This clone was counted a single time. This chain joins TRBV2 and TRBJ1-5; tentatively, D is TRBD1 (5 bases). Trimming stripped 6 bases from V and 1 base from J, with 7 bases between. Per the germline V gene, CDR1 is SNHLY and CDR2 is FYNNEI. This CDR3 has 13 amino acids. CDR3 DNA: TGTGCCAGCAGGCCAGGGAGCAATCAGCCCCAGCATTTT. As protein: CASRPGSNQPQHF.

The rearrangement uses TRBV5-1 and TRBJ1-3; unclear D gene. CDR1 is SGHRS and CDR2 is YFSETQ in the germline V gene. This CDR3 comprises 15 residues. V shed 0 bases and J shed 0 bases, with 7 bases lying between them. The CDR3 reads CASSLEPGSGNTIYF. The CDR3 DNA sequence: TGCGCCAGCAGCTTGGAACCCGGCTCTGGAAACACCATATATTTT.

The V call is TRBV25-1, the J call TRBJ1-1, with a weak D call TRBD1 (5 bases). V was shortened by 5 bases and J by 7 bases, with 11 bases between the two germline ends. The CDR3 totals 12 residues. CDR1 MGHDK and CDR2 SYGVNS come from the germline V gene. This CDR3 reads CASSTTGIEAFF. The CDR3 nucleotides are TGTGCCAGCAGTACCACAGGAATTGAAGCTTTCTTT.

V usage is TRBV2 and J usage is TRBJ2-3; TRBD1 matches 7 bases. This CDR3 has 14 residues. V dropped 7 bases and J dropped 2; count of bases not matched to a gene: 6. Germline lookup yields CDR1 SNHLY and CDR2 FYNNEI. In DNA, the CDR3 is TGTGCCAGCACTCGAGACAGGGTCACAGATACGCAGTATTTT. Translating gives CASTRDRVTDTQYF.

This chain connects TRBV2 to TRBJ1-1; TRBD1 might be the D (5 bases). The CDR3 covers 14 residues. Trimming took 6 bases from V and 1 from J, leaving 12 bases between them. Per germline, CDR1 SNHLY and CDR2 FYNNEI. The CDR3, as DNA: TGTGCCAGCAGCGATTCGGACACGAACACTGAAGCTTTCTTT. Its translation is CASSDSDTNTEAFF.

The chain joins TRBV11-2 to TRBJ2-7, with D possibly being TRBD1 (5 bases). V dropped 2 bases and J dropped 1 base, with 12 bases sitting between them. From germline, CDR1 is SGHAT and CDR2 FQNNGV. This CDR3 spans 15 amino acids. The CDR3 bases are TGTGCCAGCAGCTTACTTTTGACAGCTTCCTACGAGCAGTACTTC. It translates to CASSLLLTASYEQYF.

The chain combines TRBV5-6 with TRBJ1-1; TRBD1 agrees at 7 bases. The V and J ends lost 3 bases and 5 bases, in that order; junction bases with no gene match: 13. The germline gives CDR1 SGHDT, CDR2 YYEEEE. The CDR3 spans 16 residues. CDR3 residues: CASSSPTGMVRTEAFF. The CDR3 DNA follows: TGTGCCAGCAGCTCCCCGACAGGGATGGTGAGAACTGAAGCTTTCTTT. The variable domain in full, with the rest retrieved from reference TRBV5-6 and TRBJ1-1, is DAGVTQSPTHLIKTRGQQVTLRCSPKSGHDTVSWYQQALGQGPQFIFQYYEEEERQRGNFPDRFSGHQFPNYSSELNVNALLLGDSALYLCASSSPTGMVRTEAFFGQGTRLTVV.

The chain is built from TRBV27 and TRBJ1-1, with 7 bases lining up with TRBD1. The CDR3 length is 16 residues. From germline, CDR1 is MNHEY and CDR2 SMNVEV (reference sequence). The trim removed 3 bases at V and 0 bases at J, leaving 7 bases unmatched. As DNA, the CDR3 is TGTGCCAGCAGTTTCCTGCCGGGACAGATGAACACTGAAGCTTTCTTT. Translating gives CASSFLPGQMNTEAFF.

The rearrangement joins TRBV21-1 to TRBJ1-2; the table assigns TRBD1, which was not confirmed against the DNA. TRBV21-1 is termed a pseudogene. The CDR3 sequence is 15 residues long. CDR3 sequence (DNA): TGTGCCAGCACCGGCGGGACAGGGTGCAACTATGGCTACACCTTC. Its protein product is CASTGGTGCNYGYTF.